This is a list of T cell receptor beta chains from one sample in a study of T cells in Graves' hyperthyroidism and ophthalmopathy. TCRdb reprocessed the multiplex PCR reads with MiXCR, giving one entry per CDR3 protein. Of a few hundred thousand distinct CDR3 sequences in the sample, 15% to 18% were seen once. The sample comprised blood. The receptors were sampled from a young woman with Graves' hyperthyroidism. The CDR3 runs from the conserved cysteine through the conserved F or W. A D gene is named only where the DNA matches it firmly. Only part of the rows carry a size: once, few, many, or a class if the clone is expanded.

d_call j_call v_call clone_size cdr3_nt cdr3_aa
TRBD2 TRBJ2-1 TRBV9 NA TGTGCCAGCAGCGTAGCCGTTAGTGCTGTTAGCGGGATTTACAATGAGCAGTTCTTC CASSVAVSAVSGIYNEQFF
TRBD1 TRBJ2-1 TRBV19 few TGTGCCAGTAGTCGCGGGGGGACAGGGGGGATAAATGAGCAGTTCTTC CASSRGGTGGINEQFF
NA TRBJ1-2 TRBV12-3/TRBV12-4 many TGTGCCAGCAGCCGACCAGGGGCCCCAAGGGAGGGCTACACCTTC CASSRPGAPREGYTF
NA TRBJ1-5 TRBV10-3 NA TGTGCCATCAGTGACCCGGTTAAGAGGACCCAGCATTTT CAISDPVKRTQHF
NA TRBJ2-5 TRBV7-9 many TGTGCCAGCAGCCTCAGGCAGGCGTACCAAGAGACCCAGTACTTC CASSLRQAYQETQYF
TRBD2 TRBJ2-1 TRBV2 NA TGTGCCGGATCGACTAGCGGGAACAATGAGCAGTTCTTC CAGSTSGNNEQFF
TRBD1 TRBJ1-1 TRBV19 many TGTGCCAGCAGCACAGGACAGGGGGCGGTTTCAGCTTTCTTT CASSTGQGAVSAFF
NA TRBJ2-4 TRBV6-1 NA TGTGCCAGCAGTGAAACAGGGTCGGGAAACATTCAGTACTTC CASSETGSGNIQYF
NA TRBJ1-4 TRBV5-6 NA TGTGCCAGCAGCCCGAACCCAAGGAGGGGGAAGGAAACTAATGAAAAACTGTTTTTT CASSPNPRRGKETNEKLFF
TRBD1 TRBJ1-1 TRBV27 many TGTGCCAGCAGTAAGGGGGCGAACACTGAAGCTTTCTTT CASSKGANTEAFF
TRBD1 TRBJ2-1 TRBV6-5 many TGTGCCAGCAGTTACCAACGGACGGACAGGGCGAATGAGCAGTTCTTC CASSYQRTDRANEQFF
NA TRBJ1-2 TRBV5-4 NA TGTGCCAGCAGCTTGGAGGCTAGGACAACCTCTAACTATGGCTACACCTTC CASSLEARTTSNYGYTF
NA TRBJ2-5 TRBV6-5 many TGTGCCAGCAGTTACCCCGACTACCAAGAGACCCAGTACTTC CASSYPDYQETQYF
TRBD1 TRBJ2-1 TRBV5-5 NA TGTGCCAGCAGCGTGGGGACAGCTTCCTACAATGAGCAGTTCTTC CASSVGTASYNEQFF